This T cell receptor beta chain originates from a study of CD8 T cells in ankylosing spondylitis. Worth noting for this clonotype: Its antigen is unknown.

Scientists made TCR beta libraries using quantitative 5'-RACE with molecular barcodes. TCRdb re-called the 5' RACE reads with MiXCR, one entry per CDR3 protein. The table records 250,000 to 300,000 distinct CDR3 sequences, 20% of them present only once. Study conclusions and caveats: Matched ankylosing spondylitis synovial fluid reportedly contained a significantly enriched population of disease-linked clones. What seemed typical of ankylosing spondylitis blood was a TCR beta motif built from eight highly homologous variants.

The CDR3 totals 15 residues. Trimming left V 1 base short and J 7 bases short, with 14 bases between. The chain carries TRBV12-3 or TRBV12-4 and TRBJ2-1; D remains unclear. The TCR was taken from a male donor with ankylosing spondylitis or in good health (not recorded which). The sample consisted of blood, either unsorted or a sorted T cell fraction (not recorded which). CDR3: CASSLGLNPSNEQFF. CDR3 sequence (DNA): TGTGCCAGCAGTTTAGGCCTTAACCCCTCGAATGAGCAGTTCTTC.